What follows are 15 T cell receptor beta chains derived from one specimen sequenced in a study of identical twins. TCRdb analysed the 5' RACE reads with MiXCR anew, one entry per CDR3 protein. This table holds around 370,000 distinct CDR3 sequences, 9% to 10% found once. The sample taken for sequencing was naive T cells sorted from blood. The source of these receptors is a woman in her forties or fifties in good health.

This clonotype has just a few counts. This chain links TRBV3-1 with TRBJ2-3, with 7 positions matching TRBD1. V shed 1 base and J 4 bases; nucleotides not matched to a gene: 5. Germline-derived CDR1 and CDR2 are LGHDT and YNNKEL (reference sequence). CDR3 size: 15 residues. DNA for the CDR3: TGTGCCAGCAGCCAAGGACAGGGTCCCGCAGATACGCAGTATTTT. This gives the protein CASSQGQGPADTQYF.

The chain couples TRBV20-1 to TRBJ2-1; D unresolved. Germline V gene lookup returns CDR1 DFQATT and CDR2 SNEGSKA (reference sequence). The ends were cut back, 4 bases at V and 0 bases at J, with 7 bases in the middle. There are 13 residues in the CDR3. DNA of the CDR3: TGCAGTGCTAACCGCTTCTCCTACAATGAGCAGTTCTTC. As protein: CSANRFSYNEQFF.

This chain joins TRBV20-1 and TRBJ2-5, with 7 nucleotides matching TRBD2. Germline CDR1 reads DFQATT; CDR2 reads SNEGSKA (reference sequence). The CDR3 has 14 residues. The V and J ends lost 5 bases and 5 bases, in that order; junction bases with no gene match: 11. The CDR3 sequence is CSAGRKAGSETQYF. Here the CDR3 DNA reads TGCAGTGCTGGACGTAAAGCGGGGAGCGAGACCCAGTACTTC.

This clonotype was detected ten times or more. For the CDR3, the DNA is TGTGCTAGTGGTTTGGTAATCAACGCGGGAGGGCCAGGTGAGCAGTACGTC. Its protein product is CASGLVINAGGPGEQYV. The chain has TRBV12-5 and TRBJ2-7, with TRBD2 identical over 9 bases. From germline, CDR1 is LGHNT and CDR2 FRNRAP. J lost 7 bases, V lost 0 bases, and 13 bases had no gene match. This CDR3 contains 17 residues.

The chain uses TRBV7-8 and TRBJ2-1; D unclear. The CDR3 is 13 amino acids. V was cut by 1 base and J by 8 bases, with 9 bases left in between. Germline CDR1 is SGHVS and CDR2 is FQNEAQ. The chain's CDR3 is CASSLEALHEQFF. The CDR3 bases are TGTGCCAGCAGCTTAGAAGCCCTACATGAGCAGTTCTTC.

There are many counts of this clonotype. The chain recombines TRBV20-1 with TRBJ1-1, with 7 nucleotides matching TRBD1. Trimming cost V 7 bases and J 1 base; bases outside gene matches: 6. The CDR3 extends over 13 amino acids. The germline V gene encodes CDR1 DFQATT and CDR2 SNEGSKA (reference sequence). The CDR3 nucleotides read TGCAGTGTTATAGGACAGGCGAACACTGAAGCTTTCTTT. Amino acids: CSVIGQANTEAFF.

This clonotype was seen a few times. V and J are TRBV27 and TRBJ2-7, with D perhaps given as TRBD1 or TRBD2 (6 bases each). This CDR3 has 13 residues. Trimming stripped 3 bases from V and 7 bases from J, with 13 bases between. Looked up from germline, CDR1 is MNHEY and CDR2 is SMNVEV (reference sequence). The DNA for the CDR3 is TGTGCCAGCAGTTTTGTCGGGGGCGCAGAGCAGTACGTC. It is translated as CASSFVGGAEQYV.

This clonotype showed up just a few times. This chain's CDR3 is CSVDPGGYTF. The CDR3 DNA follows: TGCAGCGTTGACCCAGGGGGCTACACCTTC. The chain uses TRBV29-1 and TRBJ1-2; TRBD1 is a possible D gene (5 bases). Trimming left V 3 bases short and J 8 bases short, with 7 bases between. CDR1 is SQVTM, CDR2 ANQGSEA, per germline. The CDR3 runs 10 residues.

V and J are TRBV7-9 and TRBJ2-7; D unresolved. Trimming shortened V by 8 bases and J by 3 bases, and 17 bases separated the two germline ends. In germline, CDR1 is SEHNR, CDR2 FQNEAQ (reference sequence). This CDR3 comprises 14 residues. In DNA, the CDR3 is TGTGCCAGCGGGGAATTATCCCTCGACTACGAGCAGTACTTC. Protein product: CASGELSLDYEQYF.

The rearrangement links TRBV25-1 to TRBJ1-1; 7 bases are a match to TRBD1. V shed 8 bases, J shed 0 bases, and the junction held 6 bases outside the gene matches. Germline CDR1 reads MGHDK; CDR2 reads SYGVNS. The CDR3 sequence is 14 residues long. CDR3 residues: CASRTGGMNTEAFF. The CDR3, as DNA: TGTGCCAGCCGGACAGGTGGCATGAACACTGAAGCTTTCTTT.

This clonotype was recorded many times. The rearrangement joins TRBV29-1 to TRBJ2-3; the D gene is possibly TRBD2 (6 bases). The germline V gene has CDR1 SQVTM and CDR2 ANQGSEA. Trimming took off 8 bases at V and 2 bases at J, with 11 bases between the two ends. There are 12 residues in the CDR3. CDR3 in DNA: TGCAGCAATAGCGGAAACACAGATACGCAGTATTTT. As protein: CSNSGNTDTQYF.

CDR3 loop: CSVRGINQPQHF. CDR3 nucleotides: TGCAGCGTTCGAGGAATCAATCAGCCCCAGCATTTT. The chain employs TRBV29-1 and TRBJ1-5; no reliable D call. The CDR3 is 12 residues long. V was trimmed by 5 bases and J by 3 bases, leaving 8 bases between them. The germline CDR1 and CDR2 sequences are SQVTM and ANQGSEA.

This clonotype was counted a few times. The gene calls are TRBV29-1 and TRBJ1-3; D gene ambiguous. Trimming left V 1 base short and J 3 bases short, with 10 bases between. There are 14 residues in the CDR3. Germline V CDR1 and CDR2: SQVTM, ANQGSEA. In DNA, the CDR3 is TGCAGCGTTGAAGGTGGGATAAGTGGAAACACCATATATTTT. Protein: CSVEGGISGNTIYF.

The rearrangement joins TRBV6-1 to TRBJ2-1; D is unclear. The germline V and J ends were trimmed by 0 bases and 9 bases, with 12 bases remaining between them. This CDR3 has 14 amino acids. Germline V gene lookup returns CDR1 MNHNS and CDR2 SASEGT. CDR3 bases: TGTGCCAGCAGTGAAGCCCCGGGCACGGGTGAGCAGTTCTTC. Translating it yields CASSEAPGTGEQFF.

There are a few counts of this clonotype. V gene TRBV9 combines with J gene TRBJ2-1; D is ambiguous. Germline loops: CDR1 SGDLS, CDR2 YYNGEE. CDR3 length: 14 amino acids. V was clipped by 1 base and J by 2 bases, with 7 bases between them. The CDR3 loop is CASSVSPTYNEQFF. The CDR3 bases are TGTGCCAGCAGCGTATCCCCGACCTACAATGAGCAGTTCTTC.